This T cell receptor beta chain derives from a study of blood T cell repertoires in COVID-19. About the study: Acute and convalescent COVID-19 specimens originated in the United States, Italy and Spain.

The CDR3 covers 15 residues. Germline V CDR1 and CDR2: SGHDT, YYEEEE. V was clipped by 1 base and J by 3 bases; unmatched bases: 0. Profiled with immunoSEQ multiplex PCR; TCRdb holds only in-frame clones, not every one. The table has around 340,000 clones, 65% to 90% seen once; the top ten hold about 4%. The chain couples TRBV5-6 to TRBJ2-1; 11 nucleotides match TRBD2. Sequenced: PBMCs or T cells enriched from blood (not recorded which). This TCR was sampled from a woman aged 40 to 55 with acute COVID-19. CDR3 in DNA: TGTGCCAGCAGCTTGACTAGCGGGAGCTACAATGAGCAGTTCTTC. Protein product: CASSLTSGSYNEQFF. Full variable domain (missing parts from reference TRBV5-6 and TRBJ2-1): DAGVTQSPTHLIKTRGQQVTLRCSPKSGHDTVSWYQQALGQGPQFIFQYYEEEERQRGNFPDRFSGHQFPNYSSELNVNALLLGDSALYLCASSLTSGSYNEQFFGPGTRLTVL.